This is a list of T cell receptor beta chains from one sample in a study of regulatory T cells in long-lasting Graves disease. A single record per CDR3 protein comes from TCRdb applying MiXCR to the multiplex PCR reads. In the table there are 300,000 to 500,000 distinct CDR3 sequences, roughly 20% of which are singletons. The sequencing here drew on peripheral blood mononuclear cells (PBMCs), taken when the disease was refractory, from a patient treated with antithyroid drugs. Receptor source: a female donor with Graves disease. CDR3s include the opening cysteine and the closing phenylalanine or tryptophan. A D gene is named only where the DNA matches it firmly. Expanded clones get a size class; other rows say once, few or many, or leave the size out.

>few|NA|TRBV2|TRBJ2-1
CASSVDYLVNEQFF
TGTGCCAGCAGTGTGGACTACTTGGTGAATGAGCAGTTCTTC
>few|NA|TRBV30|TRBJ1-3
CAWSVNRGNTIYF
TGTGCCTGGAGTGTAAACAGAGGAAACACCATATATTTT
>few|TRBD1|TRBV3-1|TRBJ1-2
CASSQVTTGENYGYTF
TGTGCCAGCAGCCAAGTTACGACAGGGGAAAACTATGGCTACACCTTC
>NA|TRBD2|TRBV12-3/TRBV12-4|TRBJ2-1
CASSLALGLGANEQFF
TGTGCCAGCAGTTTAGCGCTCGGACTAGGAGCAAATGAGCAGTTCTTC
>NA|NA|TRBV5-6|TRBJ1-1
CASSLGGTGSLAFF
TGTGCCAGCAGCTTGGGAGGAACAGGGTCGCTTGCTTTCTTT
>many|NA|TRBV27|TRBJ2-5
CASSSTGGRAAQETQYF
TGTGCCAGCAGTTCGACCGGGGGGCGGGCCGCCCAAGAGACCCAGTACTTC
>NA|NA|TRBV27|TRBJ2-7
CASSLGQWSYEQYF
TGTGCCAGCAGTTTAGGACAGTGGTCCTACGAGCAGTACTTC
>NA|NA|TRBV20-1|TRBJ2-7
CSAYFSGSYEQYF
TGCAGTGCATATTTCAGCGGGTCCTACGAGCAGTACTTC
>few|NA|TRBV6-1|TRBJ2-7
CASSNWGEQYF
TGTGCCAGCAGTAACTGGGGGGAGCAGTACTTC
>NA|TRBD2|TRBV6-9|TRBJ2-7
CASSYGLLAGVSYEQYF
TGTGCCAGCAGTTACGGTTTACTAGCGGGAGTGTCCTACGAGCAGTACTTC
>many|NA|TRBV6-5|TRBJ1-1
CASSYSNTEAFF
TGTGCCAGCAGTTACAGTAACACTGAAGCTTTCTTT
>many|NA|TRBV12-3/TRBV12-4|TRBJ1-3
CASGRNSGNTIYF
TGTGCCAGCGGAAGGAACTCTGGAAACACCATATATTTT
>many|NA|TRBV20-1|TRBJ1-6
CSARANAGGWDSPLHF
TGCAGTGCTAGAGCAAATGCGGGGGGATGGGATTCACCCCTCCACTTT
>NA|NA|TRBV28|TRBJ2-1
CASSRPLGTATYNEQFF
TGTGCCAGCAGCCGACCCCTCGGGACGGCTACCTACAATGAGCAGTTCTTC
>NA|NA|TRBV7-2|TRBJ1-1
CASSLRTMNTEAFF
TGTGCCAGCAGCTTAAGAACGATGAACACTGAAGCTTTCTTT
>NA|TRBD2|TRBV7-2|TRBJ2-7
CASSLLAGGHSYEQYF
TGTGCCAGCAGCCTTCTAGCGGGAGGTCACTCCTACGAGCAGTACTTC
>NA|NA|TRBV19|TRBJ1-5
CASSRVVWQPQHF
TGTGCCAGTAGCAGGGTTGTTTGGCAGCCCCAGCATTTT
>many|NA|TRBV2|TRBJ1-5
CASSGRQQLLSNQPQHF
TGTGCCAGCAGTGGGCGACAGCAACTACTTAGCAATCAGCCCCAGCATTTT
>NA|NA|TRBV15|TRBJ2-2
CATTGTTTGELFF
TGTGCCACCACCGGGACAACCACCGGGGAGCTGTTTTTT
>NA|NA|TRBV15|TRBJ1-5
CATSRYPNQPQHF
TGTGCCACCAGCCGGTATCCCAATCAGCCCCAGCATTTT
>once|NA|TRBV19|TRBJ1-2
CASSMSGQSNYGYTF
TGTGCCAGTAGTATGTCAGGACAATCTAACTATGGCTACACCTTC
>few|NA|TRBV11-2|TRBJ2-3
CASSLQGTSTDTQYF
TGTGCCAGCAGCTTACAAGGGACATCCACAGATACGCAGTATTTT
>many|NA|TRBV7-2|TRBJ1-2
CASSLLQHYIKWDYGYTF
TGTGCCAGCAGCTTACTGCAACACTACATTAAGTGGGACTATGGCTACACCTTC
>NA|NA|TRBV19|TRBJ2-3
CASNSGRTDTQYF
TGTGCCAGTAATAGTGGGAGAACAGATACGCAGTATTTT
>many|TRBD2|TRBV7-9|TRBJ2-5
CASSLDGLAGGTTQYF
TGTGCCAGCAGCTTAGATGGACTAGCGGGAGGGACGACCCAGTACTTC
>many|NA|TRBV20-1|TRBJ1-5
CSAETAGGSNQPQHF
TGCAGTGCTGAAACGGCGGGGGGTAGCAATCAGCCCCAGCATTTT
>NA|TRBD1|TRBV19|TRBJ1-1
CASRDRGVTEAFF
TGTGCCAGCAGGGACAGGGGAGTCACTGAAGCTTTCTTT
>many|TRBD1|TRBV7-9|TRBJ1-2
CASSTRTGDGDGYTF
TGTGCCAGCAGCACTAGGACAGGGGACGGAGATGGCTACACCTTC